This TCR beta chain was obtained from a study of blood T cell repertoires in COVID-19. Study at large: PBMCs, B-cell-depleted T cells, or T cells provided the cDNA or gDNA that made up the material.

This CDR3 has 16 amino acids. Trimming cost V 0 bases and J 5 bases; bases outside gene matches: 7. Germline V gene sequence: CDR1 SGDLS, CDR2 YYNGEE. Assay used: immunoSEQ multiplex PCR; TCRdb lists only in-frame clones, some missing. The sample lists about 270,000 clones; approximately 90% were seen once. The TCR originated in a woman between 35 and 50 years old with acute COVID-19. The chain couples TRBV9 to TRBJ2-5, with 10 bases identical to TRBD2. The sequenced sample was PBMCs or T cells enriched from blood (not recorded which). The CDR3 DNA sequence: TGTGCCAGCAGCGTAGTCCCAGCGGGAGGGGGGGAGACCCAGTACTTC. It yields the protein CASSVVPAGGGETQYF.